This T cell receptor beta chain is from a study of T cells in Graves' hyperthyroidism and ophthalmopathy. The overall study: Peripheral blood specimens were obtained at initial diagnosis, prior to any treatment. Regarding the study as a whole: Ophthalmopathy prediction by the model preceded onset by a median roughly 6 months. The blood repertoire included most of the expanded thyroid clonotypes above 0.001.

This clonotype was seen ten or more times. Its antigen is not known. The source material, RNA transcripts, was used to amplify TCR beta CDR3 regions. HTBI primers were employed in a first-round RT-PCR of the TCR CDR3. MiXCR was run by TCRdb on the multiplex PCR reads, yielding one entry per CDR3 protein. The profile shows about 740,000 distinct CDR3 sequences, about 15% of them singletons. The sample taken for sequencing was blood. The TCR originated in a woman between 18 and 29 years old with Graves' hyperthyroidism.

For the CDR3, the DNA is TGTGCCAGCGGCTCTTTCGTGGGTAACAGGGCCACGGGGTACGAGCAGTACTTC. It translates to CASGSFVGNRATGYEQYF. The chain is built from TRBV28 and TRBJ2-7; D perhaps matches TRBD1 (6 bases). Germline assignment: CDR1 MDHEN and CDR2 SYDVKM. This CDR3 spans 18 amino acids. V lost 8 bases and J 4 bases, leaving 30 bases between the germline ends.